This is a list of T cell receptor beta chains from one sample in a study of T cell changes during pregnancy in multiple sclerosis. The protocol was immunoSEQ multiplex PCR, while the TCRdb copy is restricted to in-frame clones and leaves out a portion. The sample lists 50,000 to 65,000 clones, 90% occurring once. The sequencing here drew on CD8+ T cells from peripheral blood mononuclear cells, taken before pregnancy. All receptors come from a female donor with multiple sclerosis, enrolled in a pregnancy study. Each CDR3 is given with its conserved first and last residue. Each record gives: CDR3 length, V gene, J gene, D gene, clone size, CDR3 protein, CDR3 DNA. A D gene is named only where the DNA matches it firmly. Clone size is shown for a subset of rows, as once, few, many or a class of expanded clone.

length: 16; V: TRBV4-2; J: TRBJ1-6; D: TRBD1; size: NA; CDR3: CASSQALGTGISPLHF; DNA: TGTGCCAGCAGCCAAGCCCTCGGGACAGGGATTTCGCCCCTCCACTTT
length: 13; V: TRBV28; J: TRBJ2-7; D: NA; size: NA; CDR3: CASSFDFYYEQYF; DNA: TGTGCCAGCAGTTTCGACTTCTACTACGAGCAGTACTTC
length: 17; V: TRBV4-3; J: TRBJ2-1; D: TRBD1; size: NA; CDR3: CASSQDWTGLIYNEQFF; DNA: TGCGCCAGCAGCCAAGATTGGACAGGTTTGATCTACAATGAGCAGTTCTTC
length: 17; V: TRBV4-2; J: TRBJ2-1; D: TRBD2; size: NA; CDR3: CASSQVGLAGGYNEQFF; DNA: TGTGCCAGCAGCCAAGTCGGACTAGCGGGGGGCTACAATGAGCAGTTCTTC
length: 15; V: TRBV5-1; J: TRBJ1-2; D: TRBD1; size: NA; CDR3: CASSLARGPLYGYTF; DNA: TGCGCCAGCAGCTTGGCCAGGGGGCCTCTGTATGGCTACACCTTC
length: 16; V: TRBV9; J: TRBJ1-4; D: TRBD1; size: NA; CDR3: CASSVGDRVVGEKLFF; DNA: TGTGCCAGCAGCGTAGGGGACAGGGTAGTTGGTGAAAAACTGTTTTTT
length: 13; V: TRBV9; J: TRBJ2-6; D: NA; size: NA; CDR3: CATRGTGANVLTF; DNA: TGTGCCACGCGGGGCACCGGGGCCAACGTCCTGACTTTC
length: 14; V: TRBV9; J: TRBJ1-2; D: TRBD1; size: NA; CDR3: CASKKTGGAFGYTF; DNA: TGTGCCAGCAAGAAGACAGGGGGAGCCTTTGGCTACACCTTC
length: 15; V: TRBV12-5; J: TRBJ1-2; D: TRBD1; size: NA; CDR3: CASDRSTGNNYGYTF; DNA: TGTGCTAGTGACCGATCGACAGGGAATAACTATGGCTACACCTTC
length: 10; V: TRBV6-5; J: TRBJ1-2; D: NA; size: NA; CDR3: CASIPSGYTF; DNA: TGTGCCAGTATACCCAGTGGCTACACCTTC
length: 16; V: TRBV4-3; J: TRBJ2-1; D: TRBD1; size: NA; CDR3: CASSHTGGTLYNEQFF; DNA: TGCGCCAGCAGCCACACAGGGGGGACTCTCTACAATGAGCAGTTCTTC
length: 14; V: TRBV9; J: TRBJ2-3; D: TRBD1; size: NA; CDR3: CASSADRFGDTQYF; DNA: TGTGCCAGCAGCGCGGACAGGTTTGGAGATACGCAGTATTTT
length: 13; V: TRBV7-9; J: TRBJ2-7; D: TRBD2; size: NA; CDR3: CASSPRGDYEQYF; DNA: TGTGCCAGCAGCCCACGGGGGGATTACGAGCAGTACTTC
length: 15; V: TRBV27; J: TRBJ1-5; D: TRBD1; size: once; CDR3: CASSSQGAPGQPQHF; DNA: TGTGCCAGCAGTTCTCAGGGGGCGCCGGGACAGCCCCAGCATTTT
length: 16; V: TRBV10-3; J: TRBJ2-2; D: NA; size: NA; CDR3: CAISYVGHSNTGELFF; DNA: TGTGCCATCAGCTACGTTGGACATTCGAACACCGGGGAGCTGTTTTTT
length: 14; V: TRBV6-5; J: TRBJ1-2; D: NA; size: NA; CDR3: CASSYSVGGYGYTF; DNA: TGTGCCAGCAGTTACTCGGTCGGCGGCTATGGCTACACCTTC
length: 17; V: TRBV14; J: TRBJ2-1; D: NA; size: once; CDR3: CASSQYGQPGSYNEQFF; DNA: TGTGCCAGCAGCCAGTACGGACAGCCCGGCTCCTACAATGAGCAGTTCTTC
length: 12; V: TRBV2; J: TRBJ1-1; D: NA; size: few; CDR3: CASRSWNTEAFF; DNA: TGTGCCAGCCGGAGTTGGAACACTGAAGCTTTCTTT
length: 15; V: TRBV11-2; J: TRBJ1-1; D: NA; size: NA; CDR3: CASSLSTAGNTEAFF; DNA: TGTGCCAGCAGCCTGTCTACGGCGGGGAACACTGAAGCTTTCTTT
length: 12; V: TRBV4-1; J: TRBJ2-7; D: NA; size: NA; CDR3: CASSRGTTEQYF; DNA: TGCGCCAGCAGCCGGGGGACAACCGAGCAGTACTTC
length: 12; V: TRBV25-1; J: TRBJ2-3; D: NA; size: NA; CDR3: CASRQGVGTQYF; DNA: TGTGCCAGCAGACAGGGAGTCGGAACGCAGTATTTT
length: 18; V: TRBV14; J: TRBJ2-1; D: NA; size: NA; CDR3: CASSQDGPWVGGYNEQFF; DNA: TGTGCCAGCAGCCAAGATGGCCCTTGGGTAGGAGGGTACAATGAGCAGTTCTTC
length: 15; V: TRBV7-8; J: TRBJ2-3; D: NA; size: NA; CDR3: CASSLGTSMADTQYF; DNA: TGTGCCAGCAGCTTAGGTACTAGCATGGCAGATACGCAGTATTTT
length: 18; V: TRBV4-2; J: TRBJ2-3; D: TRBD2; size: NA; CDR3: CASSQEASSGGPTDTQYF; DNA: TGTGCCAGCAGCCAAGAGGCCAGTAGCGGGGGGCCCACAGATACGCAGTATTTT
length: 14; V: TRBV9; J: TRBJ1-2; D: NA; size: NA; CDR3: CASSVDSRNYGYTF; DNA: TGTGCCAGCAGCGTCGACAGTCGTAACTATGGCTACACCTTC
length: 13; V: TRBV7-8; J: TRBJ1-2; D: NA; size: NA; CDR3: CASSPRTVHGYTF; DNA: TGTGCCAGCAGCCCCCGGACAGTTCATGGCTACACCTTC
length: 14; V: TRBV9; J: TRBJ2-7; D: NA; size: NA; CDR3: CASSVGSSSYEQYF; DNA: TGTGCCAGCAGCGTAGGATCCAGCTCCTACGAGCAGTACTTC
length: 14; V: TRBV19; J: TRBJ2-3; D: TRBD2; size: NA; CDR3: CASRSGGAIDTQYF; DNA: TGTGCCAGTAGAAGCGGGGGGGCTATAGATACGCAGTATTTT
length: 15; V: TRBV7-6; J: TRBJ1-5; D: TRBD1; size: NA; CDR3: CASSLRTGQGQPQHF; DNA: TGTGCCAGCAGCTTGAGGACAGGGCAGGGTCAGCCCCAGCATTTT